This TCR beta chain was recovered during a study of T cell repertoires in cytomegalovirus infection. Study information: From public TCR beta signatures came an indication of both CMV infection and matching HLA type.

TCRdb recomputed calls from the reads with MiXCR, one row per CDR3 protein. There are about 470,000 distinct CDR3 sequences in the sample; approximately 46% occur only once, and about two fifths lies in the top ten. The germline CDR1 and CDR2 sequences are MNHNS and SASEGT. V lost 4 bases to trimming and J lost 5 bases, with 19 bases between them. The CDR3 contains 16 residues. This clonotype was seen more than once but under ten times. Its specificity is unknown. Study outcomes and limitations: Cumulative frequency (of public TCR beta family members) identified carriers of CMV plus the relevant HLA.

The source was cultured PBMCs, collected from culture after CMV antigen stimulation. This rearrangement joins TRBV6-1 to TRBJ2-3; D possibly uses TRBD1 or TRBD2 (8 bases each). The clonotype was recovered from a human donor in good health (CMV status not recorded). Some clones in this sample may be carry-over from other donors' samples. DNA of the CDR3: TGTGCCAGCAGTGTCCAGCAGGGGGCGGGGGGAGATACGCAGTATTTT. It encodes CASSVQQGAGGDTQYF.